This note documents a single T cell receptor beta chain sequence. This sample stems from a study of long-term antiretroviral therapy in people with HIV. Sequencing relied on immunoSEQ assay v3.0, run at survey level. The protocol was immunoSEQ multiplex PCR, while the TCRdb copy is restricted to in-frame clones and leaves out a portion. The sample lists some 28,000 clones, approximately 90% occurring once. The V end lost 7 bases, the J end lost 2 bases, and 9 bases lay between the germline ends. The CDR3 loop spans 13 amino acids. Germline lookup yields CDR1 MNHNY and CDR2 SVGAGI (reference sequence).

This chain connects TRBV6-6 to TRBJ2-1; tentative D call: TRBD2 (6 bases). The specimen comprised unsorted PBMCs, sampled approximately 5.1 years after starting antiretroviral therapy. This clonotype originated in a woman in her thirties or forties with HIV. In nucleotides, the CDR3 is TGTGCCAGCACGGGAGAGGCCTACAATGAGCAGTTCTTC. Its translation: CASTGEAYNEQFF.